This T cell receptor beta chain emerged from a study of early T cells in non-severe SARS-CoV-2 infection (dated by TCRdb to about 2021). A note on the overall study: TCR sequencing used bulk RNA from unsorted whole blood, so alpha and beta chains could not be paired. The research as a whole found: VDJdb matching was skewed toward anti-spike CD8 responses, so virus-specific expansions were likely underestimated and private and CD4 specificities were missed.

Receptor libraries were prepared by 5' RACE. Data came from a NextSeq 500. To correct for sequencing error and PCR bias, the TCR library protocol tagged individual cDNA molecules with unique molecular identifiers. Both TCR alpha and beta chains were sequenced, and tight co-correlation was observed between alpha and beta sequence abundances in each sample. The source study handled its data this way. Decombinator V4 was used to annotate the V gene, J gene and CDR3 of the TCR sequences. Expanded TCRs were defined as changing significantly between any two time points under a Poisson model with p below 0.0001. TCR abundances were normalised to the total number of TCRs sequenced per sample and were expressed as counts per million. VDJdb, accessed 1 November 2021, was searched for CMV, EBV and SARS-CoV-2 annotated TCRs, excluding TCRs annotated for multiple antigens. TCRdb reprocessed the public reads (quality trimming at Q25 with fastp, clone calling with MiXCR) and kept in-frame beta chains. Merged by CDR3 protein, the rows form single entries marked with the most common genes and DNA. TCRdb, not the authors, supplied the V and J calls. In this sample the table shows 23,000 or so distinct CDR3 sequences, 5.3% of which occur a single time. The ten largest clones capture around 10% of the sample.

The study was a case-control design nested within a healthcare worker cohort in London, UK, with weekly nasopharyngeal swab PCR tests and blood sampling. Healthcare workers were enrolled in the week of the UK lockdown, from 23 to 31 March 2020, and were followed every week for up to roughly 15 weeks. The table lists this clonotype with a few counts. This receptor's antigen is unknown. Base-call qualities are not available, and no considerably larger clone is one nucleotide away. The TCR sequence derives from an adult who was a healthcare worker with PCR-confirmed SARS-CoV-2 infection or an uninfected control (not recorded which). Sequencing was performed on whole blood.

CDR3 loop: CSARVPGLDTGELFF. The DNA sequence is given as TGCAGTGCTAGGGTACCGGGACTCGACACCGGGGAGCTGTTTTTT. The receptor chain draws on TRBV20-1 and TRBJ2-2; TRBD2 might be the D gene, on 6 matching bases. Relative to germline, V is 3 bases shorter and J is 3 bases shorter, with 14 bases between their ends. Counted from cysteine to phenylalanine, this CDR3 has 15 amino acids. Of the read, only the CDR3 DNA is kept; its 45 bases are in frame from base 1. From the germline V gene (reference sequence), CDR1 is DFQATT and CDR2 is SNEGSKA.